Below, 21 T cell receptor beta chains from the same sample are listed, as sequenced in a study of T cell responses to AZD1222 COVID-19 vaccine. Clones were read by immunoSEQ multiplex PCR, and TCRdb kept only the in-frame ones, dropping some. The sample lists 120,000 or so clones, roughly 86% occurring once. This specimen was peripheral blood, taken on day 0 of AZD1222 vaccination. The receptors here all came from an adult in good health.

The rearrangement links TRBV6-5 to TRBJ1-5; no reliable D call. The CDR3 has 13 amino acids. The germline V gene has CDR1 MNHEY and CDR2 SVGAGI. V gave up 4 bases and J gave up 4 bases, with 8 bases separating them. CDR3 coding DNA: TGTGCCAGCAGTTCAAAATTAAATCAGCCCCAGCATTTT. Its protein product is CASSSKLNQPQHF.

The chain employs TRBV3-1 (or the pseudogene TRBV3-2) and TRBJ2-3; D uncertain. CDR3 length: 16 amino acids. The V gene lost 4 bases and the J gene lost 0 bases, with 14 bases spanning the gap. Germline V CDR1 and CDR2: LGHDT, YNNKEL (reference sequence). This CDR3 reads CASSRFRASSTDTQYF. CDR3 in DNA: TGTGCCAGCAGCCGTTTTCGGGCCTCTAGCACAGATACGCAGTATTTT.

There are a few counts of this clone. CDR3 in amino acids: CASSSRESGRWVYNEQFF. The CDR3 DNA reads TGTGCCAGCAGTTCCCGGGAATCCGGGAGATGGGTCTACAATGAGCAGTTCTTC. The chain employs TRBV28 and TRBJ2-1, with D perhaps matching TRBD2 (6 bases). Germline V gene data show CDR1 as MDHEN and CDR2 as SYDVKM. CDR3 length equals 18 residues. The V end was cut by 4 bases, the J end by 3 bases, with 22 bases between.

This rearrangement joins TRBV9 to TRBJ1-2; TRBD1 matches 7 bases. V shed 0 bases, J shed 7 bases, and the junction held 6 bases outside the gene matches. This CDR3 comprises 14 residues. Germline CDR1 reads SGDLS; CDR2 reads YYNGEE. The CDR3 DNA reads TGTGCCAGCAGCGTAGCTACAGGGGAACGTGGCTACACCTTC. Translated: CASSVATGERGYTF. Full variable domain (remainder filled in from reference TRBV9 and TRBJ1-2): DSGVTQTPKHLITATGQRVTLRCSPRSGDLSVYWYQQSLDQGLQFLIQYYNGEERAKGNILERFSAQQFPDLHSELNLSSLELGDSALYFCASSVATGERGYTFGSGTRLTVV.

V usage is TRBV5-1 and J usage is TRBJ2-5, with a weak D call TRBD1 (6 bases). V lost 2 bases, J lost 5 bases, and 10 bases lay in between. Germline V gene sequence: CDR1 SGHRS, CDR2 YFSETQ. CDR3 length: 13 amino acids. The CDR3 DNA sequence: TGCGCCAGCAGCTTCGAGGGGGAGGAGACCCAGTACTTC. Its protein product is CASSFEGEETQYF. Looking up the rest from reference TRBV5-1 and TRBJ2-5 gives the full variable domain: KAGVTQTPRYLIKTRGQQVTLSCSPISGHRSVSWYQQTPGQGLQFLFEYFSETQRNKGNFPGRFSGRQFSNSRSEMNVSTLELGDSALYLCASSFEGEETQYFGPGTRLLVL.

The chain couples TRBV7-8 to TRBJ1-3; D not certain. This CDR3 has 15 amino acids. V lost 3 bases and J 0 bases, leaving 9 bases between the germline ends. Germline V gene data show CDR1 as SGHVS and CDR2 as FQNEAQ. CDR3 loop: CASSLDGLSGNTIYF. DNA of the CDR3: TGTGCCAGCAGCTTGGACGGCCTCTCTGGAAACACCATATATTTT.

V is TRBV18 and J is TRBJ2-1; TRBD1 matches 7 bases. The germline V gene has CDR1 KGHSH and CDR2 LQKENI. CDR3 length equals 24 residues. V was clipped by 2 bases and J by 4 bases; unmatched bases: 32. The CDR3 DNA reads TGTGCCAGCTCACCATTTCGGGTTCATAACCCGGGACAGTCAGTGACGATTGGATACAATGAGCAGTTCTTC. Translating gives CASSPFRVHNPGQSVTIGYNEQFF.

The chain is built from TRBV5-6 and TRBJ2-7; tentatively, D is TRBD1 or TRBD2 (5 bases each). Trimming cost V 0 bases and J 1 base, with 14 bases left between them. Germline assignment: CDR1 SGHDT and CDR2 YYEEEE. The length of the CDR3 is 16 residues. DNA of the CDR3: TGTGCCAGCAGCTTGGCCGTGGGACGGAGATCCTACGAGCAGTACTTC. Protein product: CASSLAVGRRSYEQYF.

The gene calls are TRBV28 and TRBJ2-7, with D hard to call. This CDR3 has 14 residues. Looked up from germline, CDR1 is MDHEN and CDR2 is SYDVKM. Trimming left V 2 bases short and J 0 bases short, with 8 bases between. CDR3 DNA: TGTGCCAGCAGTTTAACAGCTACCTCCTACGAGCAGTACTTC. Translated, it gives CASSLTATSYEQYF.

CDR3 sequence (DNA): TGTGCCAGCAGCCTATTGGGACTAGCGGGAGGGCCCGAGACCCAGTACTTC. Protein: CASSLLGLAGGPETQYF. This chain uses TRBV7-3 with TRBJ2-5, with 16 positions matching TRBD2. CDR1 is SGHTA and CDR2 is FQGTGA in the germline V gene. V lost 5 bases, J lost 5 bases, and 8 bases stayed unmatched. The CDR3 length is 17 residues. Looking up the rest from reference TRBV7-3 and TRBJ2-5 gives the full variable domain: GAGVSQTPSNKVTEKGKYVELRCDPISGHTALYWYRQSLGQGPEFLIYFQGTGAADDSGLPNDRFFAVRPEGSVSTLKIQRTERGDSAVYLCASSLLGLAGGPETQYFGPGTRLLVL.

This clone showed up just a few times. The chain combines TRBV5-5 with TRBJ2-1; 8 bases are a match to TRBD1. The germline gives CDR1 SGHKS, CDR2 YYEKEE (reference sequence). CDR3 length equals 16 residues. With 4 bases clipped from V and 8 bases from J, the junction kept 14 bases outside the gene matches. The CDR3 loop is CASSRADRGGRDEQFF. For the CDR3, the DNA is TGTGCCAGCAGCCGAGCCGACAGGGGAGGTAGAGATGAGCAGTTCTTC.

The chain uses TRBV5-1 and TRBJ1-1; 7 positions match TRBD1. The CDR3 is made up of 15 amino acids. CDR1 SGHRS and CDR2 YFSETQ come from the germline V gene. J gave up 0 bases and V 3 bases, and 5 bases lay outside the gene matches. CDR3 residues: CASSSIQGMNTEAFF. The CDR3 bases are TGCGCCAGCAGCTCCATACAGGGGATGAACACTGAAGCTTTCTTT.

In this sample, this clone turned up once. This sequence joins TRBV7-9 and TRBJ2-7; D ambiguous. CDR1 and CDR2 from the germline V gene are SEHNR and FQNEAQ (reference sequence). The CDR3 runs to 15 residues. V lost 3 bases and J 5 bases, leaving 17 bases between the germline ends. The CDR3 region is CASSFVLARPHEQYF. The CDR3 coding sequence is TGTGCCAGCAGCTTCGTGTTAGCAAGACCTCACGAGCAGTACTTC.

The J gene is TRBJ2-2, the V gene TRBV21-1; the D call in the table, TRBD1, was not verified against the DNA. TRBV21-1 is a pseudogene. The CDR3 has 14 residues. CDR3 protein: CASGDTANTGELFF. The CDR3 DNA follows: TGTGCCAGCGGCGACACCGCGAACACCGGGGAGCTGTTTTTT.

The chain uses TRBV6-5 and TRBJ2-7; D not certain. Germline V CDR1 and CDR2: MNHEY, SVGAGI. The CDR3 consists of 14 residues. V lost 5 bases and J 3 bases, leaving 14 bases between the germline ends. The DNA of the CDR3 is TGTGCCAGCAGTCAATTTTTAACCGTCTACGAGCAGTACTTC. Amino acid sequence: CASSQFLTVYEQYF.

This chain connects TRBV23-1 to TRBJ2-7; weak D call: TRBD1 (5 bases). TRBV23-1 is an ORF, with its function uncertain. This CDR3 is 14 amino acids long. V lost 11 bases and J lost 0, with 17 bases in between. As DNA, the CDR3 is TGCGCCGGCCGCAGGGCGGATAGCTCCTACGAGCAGTACTTC. This gives the protein CAGRRADSSYEQYF.

The gene calls are TRBV5-4 and TRBJ2-7, with 8 bases matching TRBD1. The CDR3 is 14 residues long. V was pared by 4 bases and J by 4 bases, with 7 bases of the junction left unmatched. From germline, CDR1 is SGHNT and CDR2 YYREEE (reference sequence). The CDR3, as DNA: TGTGCCAGCAGCCCCGGGACAGGTTTATACGAGCAGTACTTC. This translates into CASSPGTGLYEQYF.

The chain couples TRBV5-1 to TRBJ1-2, with D perhaps TRBD1 (6 bases). The CDR3 sequence is 15 residues long. The germline V gene encodes CDR1 SGHRS and CDR2 YFSETQ. V dropped 5 bases and J dropped 3 bases, with 17 bases sitting between them. The CDR3 loop reads CASRNTPGVDYGYTF. The CDR3, as DNA: TGCGCCAGCAGAAACACCCCAGGGGTAGACTATGGCTACACCTTC. The full variable domain, in which reference TRBV5-1 and TRBJ1-2 provide the parts outside the CDR3, is KAGVTQTPRYLIKTRGQQVTLSCSPISGHRSVSWYQQTPGQGLQFLFEYFSETQRNKGNFPGRFSGRQFSNSRSEMNVSTLELGDSALYLCASRNTPGVDYGYTFGSGTRLTVV.

The J gene is TRBJ2-2, the V gene TRBV18; D is possibly TRBD2 (6 bases). Germline lookup yields CDR1 KGHSH and CDR2 LQKENI. V was shortened by 4 bases and J by 8 bases, with 20 bases between the two germline ends. This CDR3 has 16 amino acids. The CDR3 reads CASSLERTTLQGELFF. For the CDR3, the DNA is TGTGCCAGCTCACTAGAGCGGACTACCCTACAAGGGGAGCTGTTTTTT.

The genes are TRBV2 and TRBJ2-2; D gene uncertain. V lost 3 bases to trimming and J lost 6 bases, with 2 bases between them. Germline V gene sequence: CDR1 SNHLY, CDR2 FYNNEI. The CDR3 has 11 amino acids. The CDR3 nucleotides read TGTGCCAGCAGTGAGCCCGGGGAGCTGTTTTTT. Amino acid sequence: CASSEPGELFF.

The chain couples TRBV4-3 to TRBJ2-1; tentatively, D is TRBD2 (6 bases). Trimming shortened V by 1 base and J by 6 bases, and 13 bases separated the two germline ends. CDR1 is LGHNA, CDR2 YSLEER, per germline. CDR3 length equals 15 residues. The chain's CDR3 is CASSQGTGAPNEQFF. The CDR3 bases are TGCGCCAGCAGCCAAGGGACGGGAGCCCCCAATGAGCAGTTCTTC.